This TCR beta chain was found in a study of blood T cell repertoires in COVID-19. Study-wide context: Acute and convalescent COVID-19 samples came from the United States, Italy and Spain.

Trimming took 3 bases from V and 1 from J; bases not matched to a gene: 5. Germline assignment: CDR1 SGHAT and CDR2 FQDESV (reference sequence). The CDR3 is 15 residues long. Authors' analysis steps: Estimation of nucleated cell counts was performed using reference gene primer amplification. The repertoire was sequenced with immunoSEQ multiplex PCR; TCRdb's copy has only in-frame clones and lacks some. The V and J calls and clone size come from that table; D and trimming were worked out from the DNA. Counted here are about 63,000 clones, around 84% occurring once; the ten biggest clones make up over 9%. This clone was observed a handful of times.

This chain links TRBV11-1 with TRBJ2-7; 8 nucleotides agree with TRBD2. The sequence came from a human donor in a cohort sampled during active COVID-19. Input material: peripheral blood. The CDR3 region has the DNA TGTGCCAGCAGCTTTCGGGGGGGCAGTTCCTACGAGCAGTACTTC. It specifies CASSFRGGSSYEQYF.